This entry concerns a single T cell receptor (beta chain). Its antigen is unidentified. The PCR made use of 60 Vbeta and 13 Jbeta primers. Repertoires were generated with immunoSEQ multiplex PCR, while TCRdb's copy carries only in-frame clones and drops some. Among roughly 140,000 clones, around 65% were seen once, and the ten largest hold 2.5% to 3.5%. J was trimmed by 9 bases and V by 6 bases; bases with no gene match: 8. This CDR3 region has 15 residues. The germline V gene has CDR1 MNHEY and CDR2 SMNVEV (reference sequence). This entry is derived from a study of cytomegalovirus exposure and HLA in healthy donors. Points from the study as a whole: Judged likely to be a sequencing artifact was a cluster of highly shared sequence variants. CMV serostatus was the sole immune exposure data available.

The receptor comes from a woman in her thirties in good health and CMV-seropositive. The V call is TRBV27, the J call TRBJ2-2, with 12 bases lining up with TRBD2. The specimen sequenced was PBMCs. In DNA, the CDR3 is TGTGCCAGCAGAGCACTAGCGGGGGGAACGCGGGAGCTGTTTTTT. Translation gives CASRALAGGTRELFF.